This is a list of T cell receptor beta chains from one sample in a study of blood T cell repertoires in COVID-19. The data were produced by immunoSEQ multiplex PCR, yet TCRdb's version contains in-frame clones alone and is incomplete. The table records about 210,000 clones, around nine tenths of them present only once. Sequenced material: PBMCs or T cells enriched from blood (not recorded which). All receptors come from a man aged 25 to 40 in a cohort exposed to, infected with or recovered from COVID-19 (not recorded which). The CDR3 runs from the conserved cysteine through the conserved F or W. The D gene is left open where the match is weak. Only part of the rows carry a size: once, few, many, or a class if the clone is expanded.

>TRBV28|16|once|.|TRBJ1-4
TGTGCCAGCAGTCAAGTCTGGGGGGAACTTAATGAAAAACTGTTTTTT
CASSQVWGELNEKLFF
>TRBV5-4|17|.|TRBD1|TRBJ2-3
TGTGCCAGCAGCTTGGCCCTAGGGGGCAGGGGAACAGATACGCAGTATTTT
CASSLALGGRGTDTQYF
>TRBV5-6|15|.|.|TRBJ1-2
TGTGCCAGCTCGAGAGGGCAGGGAGGCTTTTACGGCTACACCTTC
CASSRGQGGFYGYTF
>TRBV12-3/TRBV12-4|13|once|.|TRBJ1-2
TGTGCCAGCAGTCGACAGATCCGTTATGGCTACACCTTC
CASSRQIRYGYTF
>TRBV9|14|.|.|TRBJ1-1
TGTGCCAGCAGCGTAGTGGGAGGGAAGACTGAAGCTTTCTTT
CASSVVGGKTEAFF
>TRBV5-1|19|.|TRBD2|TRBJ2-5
TGCGCCAGCAGCTCGTCAGGGACTAGCGGGAGGGGGGCCCAAGAGACCCAGTACTTC
CASSSSGTSGRGAQETQYF
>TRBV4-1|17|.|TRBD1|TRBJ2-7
TGCGCCAGCAGCCAAGATCGATCGGGGACAGGGGGCTACGAGCAGTACTTC
CASSQDRSGTGGYEQYF
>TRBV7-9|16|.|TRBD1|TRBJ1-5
TGTGCCAGCAGCTTAGGGGTGGGACAGGGCGATCAGCCCCAGCATTTT
CASSLGVGQGDQPQHF
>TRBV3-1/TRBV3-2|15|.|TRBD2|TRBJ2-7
TGTGCCAGCAGCCAGGCCACTAGCGGACACTACGAGCAGTACTTC
CASSQATSGHYEQYF
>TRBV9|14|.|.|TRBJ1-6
TGTGCCAGCAGCGTAGATGGGGTTGGGACATCCCTCCACTTT
CASSVDGVGTSLHF
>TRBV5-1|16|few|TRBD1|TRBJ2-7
TGCGCCAGCAGCCCTACCCTGACAGGGGCTCCCCACGAGCAGTACTTC
CASSPTLTGAPHEQYF
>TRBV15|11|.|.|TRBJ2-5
TGTGCCACCTCGAGCGGAGAGACCCAGTACTTC
CATSSGETQYF
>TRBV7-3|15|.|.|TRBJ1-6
TGTGCCAGCAGCTTAGACGGACTATATAATTCACCCCTCCACTTT
CASSLDGLYNSPLHF
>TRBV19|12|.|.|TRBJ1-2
TGTGCCACCTCCGACAGTCTCTATGGCTACACCTTC
CATSDSLYGYTF
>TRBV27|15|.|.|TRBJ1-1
TGTGCCAGCAGCTACGGTTCCCAGGGGAACACTGAAGCTTTCTTT
CASSYGSQGNTEAFF
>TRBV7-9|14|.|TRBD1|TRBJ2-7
TGTGCCAGCAGCTCCGGGACAGGGGACTACGAGCAGTACTTC
CASSSGTGDYEQYF
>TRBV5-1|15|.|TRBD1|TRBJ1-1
TGCGCCAGCAGCCCGGGACAGGTCGGGAACACTGAAGCTTTCTTT
CASSPGQVGNTEAFF
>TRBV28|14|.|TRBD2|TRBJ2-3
TGTGCCAGCAGTTGGGGGGGAAGCACAGATACGCAGTATTTT
CASSWGGSTDTQYF
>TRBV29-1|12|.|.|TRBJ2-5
TGCAGCGTTGACGGGGGTTGGGAGACCCAGTACTTC
CSVDGGWETQYF
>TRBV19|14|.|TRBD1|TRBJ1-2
TGTGCCAGTAGTATTAGACAGGGCGGCTATGGCTACACCTTC
CASSIRQGGYGYTF
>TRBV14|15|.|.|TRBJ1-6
TGTGCCAGCAGCCGGGCGGGCATCTATAATTCACCCCTCCACTTT
CASSRAGIYNSPLHF
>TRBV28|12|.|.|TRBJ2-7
TGTGCCAGCAGTTCTGGGGCCCTCGGGCAGTACTTC
CASSSGALGQYF
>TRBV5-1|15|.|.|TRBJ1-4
TGCGCCAGCAGCCTCCTACAGGGCTCTAATGAAAAACTGTTTTTT
CASSLLQGSNEKLFF
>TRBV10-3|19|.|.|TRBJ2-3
TGTGCCATCAGTGAGTCGTTAGCGGAGGGACTTAGTGGCACAGATACGCAGTATTTT
CAISESLAEGLSGTDTQYF
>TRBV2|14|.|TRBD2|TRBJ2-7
TGTGCCAGCAGTGCGGCGACTAGCGGGAGAGAGCAGTACTTC
CASSAATSGREQYF
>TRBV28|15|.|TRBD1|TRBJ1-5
TGTGCCAGCTCCGGAGCGGGGACAGGGGATCAGCCCCAGCATTTT
CASSGAGTGDQPQHF
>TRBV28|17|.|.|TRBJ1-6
TGTGCCAGCAGGCTACAGGATCACGACCTCAATAATTCACCCCTCCACTTT
CASRLQDHDLNNSPLHF
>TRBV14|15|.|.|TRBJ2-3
TGTGCCAGCAGCCAAGGCGTCGGCCCCGGGTATACGCAGTATTTT
CASSQGVGPGYTQYF
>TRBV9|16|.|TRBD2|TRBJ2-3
TGTGCCAGCAGCGTAGGGGGAGCGGGGTCCACAGATACGCAGTATTTT
CASSVGGAGSTDTQYF
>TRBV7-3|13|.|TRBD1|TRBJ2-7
TGTGCCAGCAGCTTGACAGGGGGCTACGAGCAGTACTTC
CASSLTGGYEQYF
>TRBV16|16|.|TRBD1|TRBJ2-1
TGTGCCAGCAGCCAGAACTTAAAGGGGGCCAGCAATGAGCAGTTCTTC
CASSQNLKGASNEQFF
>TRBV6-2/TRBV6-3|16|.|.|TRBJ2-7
TGTGCCAGCAGTCCCTCTTTGATGGCAAGCTCCTACGAGCAGTACTTC
CASSPSLMASSYEQYF
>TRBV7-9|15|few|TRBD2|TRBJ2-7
TGTGCCAGCAGCAAGACTAGCGGGAGGGCTGCCGAGCAGTACTTC
CASSKTSGRAAEQYF
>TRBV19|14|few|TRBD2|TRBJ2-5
TGTGCCAGTAAGGGCGGGAGGATCCAAGAGACCCAGTACTTC
CASKGGRIQETQYF
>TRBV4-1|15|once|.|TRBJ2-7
TGCGCCAGCAGCCAAGAAGGGACTCCCTCCTACGAGCAGTACTTC
CASSQEGTPSYEQYF
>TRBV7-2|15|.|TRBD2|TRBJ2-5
TGTGCCAGCAGCCCGGGACTAGCGGGAGGAGAGACCCAGTACTTC
CASSPGLAGGETQYF